This entry lists 22 T cell receptor beta chains sequenced from one sample in a study of graft-versus-host responses after intestinal transplantation. Clones were read by immunoSEQ multiplex PCR, and TCRdb kept only the in-frame ones, dropping some. The sample yields tens of thousands of clones, more than 75% seen once. The sample was PBMCs, taken about 120 days after intestinal transplantation. Every receptor here comes from a human patient who received an intestinal transplant, so some T cells may come from the graft donor.

This chain joins TRBV7-8 and TRBJ1-5; D is uncertain. Germline V gives CDR1 SGHVS, CDR2 FQNEAQ. There are 13 residues in the CDR3. Trimming stripped 2 bases from V and 5 bases from J, with 7 bases between. The CDR3 region is CASSLLLDQPQHF. Here the CDR3 DNA reads TGTGCCAGCAGCTTACTATTGGATCAGCCCCAGCATTTT.

V usage is TRBV27 and J usage is TRBJ2-7; 14 nucleotides agree with TRBD2. The CDR3 is 15 amino acids. The germline gives CDR1 MNHEY, CDR2 SMNVEV (reference sequence). V dropped 8 bases and J dropped 5; count of bases not matched to a gene: 8. This chain's CDR3 is CASRPSGLAGDEQYF. CDR3 DNA sequence: TGTGCCAGCCGGCCATCGGGACTAGCGGGAGACGAGCAGTACTTC.

The chain couples TRBV4-1 to TRBJ2-7; D might be TRBD1 (5 bases). V was shortened by 0 bases and J by 4 bases, with 7 bases between the two germline ends. The germline V gene encodes CDR1 MGHRA and CDR2 YSYEKL. This CDR3 comprises 13 residues. The CDR3 DNA follows: TGCGCCAGCAGCCAAGATGACAGTTACGAGCAGTACTTC. It yields the protein CASSQDDSYEQYF.

The V and J genes are TRBV19 and TRBJ2-2; D remains ambiguous. The CDR3 totals 15 residues. With 8 bases removed from V and 3 bases from J, the gap between germline ends came to 16 bases. Germline V lookup: CDR1 LNHDA, CDR2 SQIVND (reference sequence). The CDR3 DNA reads TGTGCCAGTCGTCATGGTATGTGGGACACCGGGGAGCTGTTTTTT. It codes for CASRHGMWDTGELFF.

The chain has TRBV4-2 and TRBJ2-1, with 8 bases matching TRBD2. V trimming: 0 bases; J trimming: 9 bases; junction bases outside the gene matches: 19. The CDR3 covers 19 residues. Germline V gene lookup returns CDR1 LGHNA and CDR2 YNFKEQ. This CDR3 reads CASSQDLVAGIIITTEQFF. The CDR3 DNA follows: TGTGCCAGCAGCCAAGATCTAGTAGCGGGGATAATAATTACAACTGAGCAGTTCTTC.

The chain joins TRBV19 to TRBJ2-7; possible D gene TRBD2, 7 bases. CDR3 size: 14 residues. V was clipped by 5 bases and J by 1 base, with 12 bases between them. CDR1 is LNHDA and CDR2 is SQIVND in the germline V gene (reference sequence). Written as DNA, the CDR3 is TGTGCCAGTAGTTGGCGGGGGCTGTCCTACGAGCAGTACTTC. It is translated as CASSWRGLSYEQYF.

The chain couples TRBV30 to TRBJ2-7, with D unresolved. Germline lookup yields CDR1 GTSNPN and CDR2 SVGIG (reference sequence). The length of the CDR3 is 12 residues. Trimming removed 4 bases from V and 0 bases from J, with 7 bases in between. The CDR3 sequence: CAWTLPSYEQYF. The CDR3 DNA reads as TGTGCCTGGACCCTCCCCTCCTACGAGCAGTACTTC.

This sequence joins TRBV28 and TRBJ2-7; either TRBD1 or TRBD2 may fit D (5 bases each). V was pared by 5 bases and J by 3 bases, with 8 bases between. Looked up from germline, CDR1 is MDHEN and CDR2 is SYDVKM. This CDR3 contains 12 residues. The chain's CDR3 is CASSGGSYEQYF. The DNA for the CDR3 is TGTGCCAGCAGTGGGGGTAGCTACGAGCAGTACTTC.

The chain links TRBV7-2 to TRBJ1-2, with D hard to call. V was clipped by 5 bases and J by 9 bases, with 10 bases between them. Germline V gene sequence: CDR1 SGHTA, CDR2 FQGNSA. The CDR3 consists of 11 residues. The CDR3 DNA sequence: TGTGCCAGCAGCCCGCTGGTGAGCTACACCTTC. Translating gives CASSPLVSYTF.

The J gene is TRBJ2-7, the V gene TRBV7-2; D assignment may be TRBD1 or TRBD2 (6 bases each). V lost 5 bases to trimming and J lost 0 bases, with 14 bases between them. This CDR3 spans 15 amino acids. CDR1 SGHTA and CDR2 FQGNSA come from the germline V gene. For the CDR3, the DNA is TGTGCCAGCAGCGCAGGGGCGGGGAGCTCCTACGAGCAGTACTTC. This sequence encodes CASSAGAGSSYEQYF.

The V call is TRBV6-5, the J call TRBJ1-1; tentative D call: TRBD1 (6 bases). Germline assignment: CDR1 MNHEY and CDR2 SVGAGI. The ends were cut back, 6 bases at V and 7 bases at J, with 15 bases in the middle. The CDR3 is 13 residues long. This chain's CDR3 is CASRDGTLDEAFF. DNA of the CDR3: TGTGCCAGCAGGGACGGGACACTGGATGAAGCTTTCTTT.

The rearrangement uses TRBV25-1 and TRBJ2-7; 8 nucleotides match TRBD1. The CDR3 is 13 residues long. Germline loops: CDR1 MGHDK, CDR2 SYGVNS. Unmatched junction bases numbered 5, after V lost 8 bases and J lost 2 bases. In DNA, the CDR3 is TGTGCCAGCTCTAAGACAGGGGCCTACGAGCAGTACTTC. Amino acid sequence: CASSKTGAYEQYF.

This sequence joins TRBV5-6 and TRBJ1-5, with D maybe TRBD1 (5 bases). Germline CDR1 reads SGHDT; CDR2 reads YYEEEE. The CDR3 runs 14 residues. Trimming left V 4 bases short and J 6 bases short, with 14 bases between. In DNA, the CDR3 is TGTGCCAGCAGCCTAAATGCGGGGGGTCAGCCCCAGCATTTT. This sequence encodes CASSLNAGGQPQHF.

V gene TRBV9 combines with J gene TRBJ1-2; possibly TRBD1 for D (6 bases). CDR3 length equals 15 residues. Germline assignment: CDR1 SGDLS and CDR2 YYNGEE. V was trimmed by 4 bases and J by 4 bases, leaving 17 bases between them. This chain's CDR3 is CASSLADRLFYGYTF. The CDR3 DNA is TGTGCCAGCAGCCTCGCCGACAGGCTATTCTATGGCTACACCTTC.

The genes are TRBV21-1 and TRBJ2-5; the D segment call TRBD2 is taken from the table without a DNA check. The DNA end is a closer match to TRBJ2-7, so the J assignment may be wrong. TRBV21-1 is described as a pseudogene. The CDR3 extends over 16 amino acids. The chain's CDR3 is CASSKTRGGIPYEQYF. The CDR3 coding sequence is TGTGCCAGCAGCAAGACAAGGGGGGGGATCCCCTACGAGCAGTACTTC.

The chain recombines TRBV15 with TRBJ2-3, with D possibly TRBD2 on 6 matching bases. The CDR3 is 15 amino acids. CDR1 LNHNV and CDR2 YYDKDF come from the germline V gene (reference sequence). Trimming stripped 5 bases from V and 6 bases from J, with 18 bases between. The CDR3: CATSGPGLGSDTQYF. In DNA, the CDR3 is TGTGCCACCAGCGGACCGGGACTGGGGTCGGATACGCAGTATTTT.

This clone was seen once. V is TRBV28 and J is TRBJ1-6, with D uncertain. The germline V gene encodes CDR1 MDHEN and CDR2 SYDVKM. The CDR3 extends over 14 amino acids. V was shortened by 3 bases and J by 7 bases, with 10 bases between the two germline ends. DNA for the CDR3: TGTGCCAGCAGTTTCGAACAGCGGAATTCACCCCTCCACTTT. Its translation is CASSFEQRNSPLHF.

This chain uses TRBV7-2 with TRBJ2-3; D might be TRBD1 (6 bases). This CDR3 has 14 amino acids. CDR1 SGHTA and CDR2 FQGNSA come from the germline V gene. Trimming pared 1 base from V and 6 bases from J, leaving 11 bases between. The CDR3 nucleotides read TGTGCCAGCAGCTTAGAACAGGGTTCCGATACGCAGTATTTT. Protein: CASSLEQGSDTQYF. The complete variable domain, with remaining parts taken from reference TRBV7-2 and TRBJ2-3, reads GAGVSQSPSNKVTEKGKDVELRCDPISGHTALYWYRQSLGQGLEFLIYFQGNSAPDKSGLPSDRFSAERTGGSVSTLTIQRTQQEDSAVYLCASSLEQGSDTQYFGPGTRLTVL.

The rearrangement joins TRBV28 to TRBJ2-2; D is perhaps TRBD2 (5 bases). The CDR3 consists of 16 residues. The ends were cut back, 3 bases at V and 4 bases at J, with 15 bases in the middle. CDR1 and CDR2 (germline): MDHEN, SYDVKM. In DNA, the CDR3 is TGTGCCAGCAGTTTGAAGAGGGCGAATCCCACCGGGGAGCTGTTTTTT. Protein: CASSLKRANPTGELFF.

The CDR3 spells CASSSTSGPFNEQFF. CDR3 in DNA: TGTGCCAGCTCATCAACTTCGGGGCCTTTCAATGAGCAGTTCTTC. V usage is TRBV18 and J usage is TRBJ2-1, with D perhaps given as TRBD1 or TRBD2 (5 bases each). Germline V gene data show CDR1 as KGHSH and CDR2 as LQKENI. Trimming removed 5 bases from V and 6 bases from J, with 17 bases in between. CDR3 length: 15 amino acids.

This chain connects TRBV5-1 to TRBJ1-1; 7 bases align to TRBD1. The CDR3 is 13 residues long. Germline V gives CDR1 SGHRS, CDR2 YFSETQ. Trimming removed 4 bases from V and 6 bases from J; junction bases left unmatched: 6. CDR3 sequence reads: CASSVRTGSEAFF. CDR3 coding DNA: TGCGCCAGCAGCGTAAGGACAGGTTCTGAAGCTTTCTTT.

This sequence joins TRBV28 and TRBJ2-7; TRBD2 might be the D (6 bases). Germline V CDR1 and CDR2: MDHEN, SYDVKM. Trimming left V 7 bases short and J 6 bases short, with 13 bases between. CDR3 size: 12 residues. CDR3 loop: CASNKPRGEQYF. The CDR3 DNA reads TGTGCCAGCAATAAACCGCGGGGCGAGCAGTACTTC.